The entry below describes one T cell receptor beta chain. Seattle's enrolled individuals joined amid active infection and were then monitored longitudinally. This sample was included in a study of blood T cell repertoires in COVID-19. Study as a whole: Sample material is recorded as cDNA or gDNA derived from T cells, B-cell-depleted T cells, or PBMCs.

Germline V gene lookup returns CDR1 LNHDA and CDR2 SQIVND (reference sequence). V lost 7 bases and J lost 2, with 5 bases in between. The CDR3 runs 11 residues. Clones were sequenced by immunoSEQ multiplex PCR, and TCRdb holds only the in-frame ones, with some missing. The top ten clones hold 5% to 7% of a sample with nearly 250,000 clones, around 86% of them seen once. The TCR originated in a woman at least 80 years old with COVID-19, enrolled during active disease. V and J are TRBV19 and TRBJ2-5; D is uncertain. Sequencing was performed on peripheral blood. The CDR3 bases are TGTGCCAGTATACTTCAAGAGACCCAGTACTTC. Protein product: CASILQETQYF.